This TCR beta chain was identified during a study of identical twins. Findings and limits, study-wide: Out-of-frame TCR alpha sharing in monozygotic twins exceeded recombination model predictions.

A universal primer site arose from template switching, and cDNA bore unique molecular identifiers. Each CDR3 protein gets one entry after TCRdb re-called the 5' RACE reads with MiXCR. The sample shows about 890,000 distinct CDR3 sequences, 9% to 15% of them seen only once. Note on this clonotype: Its target is unknown.

Healthy Caucasians supplied all donations. This sample was shared with a second study, whose subject was yellow fever vaccine responses in identical twins.

The TCR originated in a woman younger than 35 in good health. Source material: PBMCs.

CDR3 region: CSATDRELVGANVLTF. As DNA, the CDR3 is TGCAGTGCTACGGACAGGGAACTAGTTGGGGCCAACGTCCTGACTTTC. V usage is TRBV20-1 and J usage is TRBJ2-6; 8 bases are a match to TRBD1. CDR1 and CDR2 from the germline V gene are DFQATT and SNEGSKA (reference sequence). The CDR3 has 16 residues. J gave up 3 bases and V 4 bases, and 8 bases lay outside the gene matches.